This T cell receptor (beta chain) appears in the sequencing data of a study of identical twins. Study conclusions and caveats: Reduced insertions were recorded for abundant cord blood beta clonotypes, with no such pattern in memory repertoires.

From the 5' RACE reads, TCRdb called clonotypes with MiXCR, one entry per CDR3 protein. Of around 670,000 distinct CDR3 sequences detected, approximately 6.1% appear once; the ten largest clones hold about 2%. This clonotype was observed at least ten times. Its antigen remains unidentified. This sequence originates from a man between 18 and 29 years old in good health. The sample was naive T cells sorted from blood.

The CDR3 nucleotides are TGTGCCAGCAGTGACCCGGGACGTATGACAGATACGCAGTATTTT. This gives the protein CASSDPGRMTDTQYF. The genes are TRBV28 and TRBJ2-3; either TRBD1 or TRBD2 may supply D (5 bases each). The germline V and J ends were trimmed by 5 bases and 3 bases, with 15 bases remaining between them. The CDR3 length is 15 residues. CDR1 and CDR2 from the germline V gene are MDHEN and SYDVKM.